This TCR beta chain was identified in a study of vaccination and CD4 T cells after COVID-19. This clonotype was observed a few times. No antigen is known for it. CDR1 is ENHRY, CDR2 SYGVKD, per germline. V shed 5 bases and J 4 bases; nucleotides not matched to a gene: 7. The CDR3 loop spans 15 amino acids. Sequenced with the Oncomine TCR Beta short-read assay was DNA taken from cultured CD4+ T cells. TCRdb re-analysed the PCR reads in MiXCR, keeping a single row per CDR3 protein. The sample consists of some 13,000 distinct CDR3 sequences, roughly 60% of them appearing once. Noted treatment: 10-day PBMC culture with coronavirus spike peptide pools or control peptides (ViraFEST assay).

The TCR originated in a human donor who had recovered from COVID-19. The chain carries TRBV10-3 and TRBJ1-2, with 10 nucleotides matching TRBD1. The sample comprised CD4+ T cells from blood, cultured in vitro. The CDR3, as DNA: TGTGCCATCAGTCCCGGGACAGGGGACCTCTATGGCTACACCTTC. As protein: CAISPGTGDLYGYTF.